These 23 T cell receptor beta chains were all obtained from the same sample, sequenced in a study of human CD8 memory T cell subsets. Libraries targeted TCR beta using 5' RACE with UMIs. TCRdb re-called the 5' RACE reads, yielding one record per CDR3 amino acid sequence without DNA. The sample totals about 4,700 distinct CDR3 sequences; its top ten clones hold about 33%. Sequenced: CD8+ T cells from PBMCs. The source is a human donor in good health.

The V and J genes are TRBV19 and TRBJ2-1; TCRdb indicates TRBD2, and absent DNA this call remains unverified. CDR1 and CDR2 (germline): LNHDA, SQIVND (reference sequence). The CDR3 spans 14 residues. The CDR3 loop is CASSPTGGIYEQFF.

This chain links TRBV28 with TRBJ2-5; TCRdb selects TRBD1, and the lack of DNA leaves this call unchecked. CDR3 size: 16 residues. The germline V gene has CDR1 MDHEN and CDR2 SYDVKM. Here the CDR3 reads CASSLARTEPRETQYF. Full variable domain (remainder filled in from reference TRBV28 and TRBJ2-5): DVKVTQSSRYLVKRTGEKVFLECVQDMDHENMFWYRQDPGLGLRLIYFSYDVKMKEKGDIPEGYSVSREKKERFSLILESASTNQTSMYLCASSLARTEPRETQYFGPGTRLLVL.

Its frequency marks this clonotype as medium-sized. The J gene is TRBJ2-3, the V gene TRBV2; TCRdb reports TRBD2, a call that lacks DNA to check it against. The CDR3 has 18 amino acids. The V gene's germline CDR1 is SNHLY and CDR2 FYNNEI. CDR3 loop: CASSEWTSGEDGTDTQYF.

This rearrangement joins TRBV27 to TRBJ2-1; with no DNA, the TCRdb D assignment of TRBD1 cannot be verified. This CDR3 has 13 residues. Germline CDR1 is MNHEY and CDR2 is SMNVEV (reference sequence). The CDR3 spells CASSFGTVNEQFF.

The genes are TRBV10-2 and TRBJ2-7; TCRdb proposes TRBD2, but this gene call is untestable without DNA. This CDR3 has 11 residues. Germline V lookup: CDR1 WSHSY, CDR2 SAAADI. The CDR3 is CASMGSSEQYF.

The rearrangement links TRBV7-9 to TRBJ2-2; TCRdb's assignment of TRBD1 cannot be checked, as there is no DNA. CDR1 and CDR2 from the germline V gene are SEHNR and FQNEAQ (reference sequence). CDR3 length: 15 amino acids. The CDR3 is CASSLVVGDTGELFF.

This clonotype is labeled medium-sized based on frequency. The CDR3 loop is CSARGLSSYEQYF. The V and J genes are TRBV20-1 and TRBJ2-7; TCRdb gives TRBD2 as the D gene, but with no DNA this cannot be confirmed. The germline V gene has CDR1 DFQATT and CDR2 SNEGSKA (reference sequence). CDR3 length: 13 amino acids.

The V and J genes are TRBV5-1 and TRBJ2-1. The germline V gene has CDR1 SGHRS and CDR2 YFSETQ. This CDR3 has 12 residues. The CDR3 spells CASSLALDEQFF. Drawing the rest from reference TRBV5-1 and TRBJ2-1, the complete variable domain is KAGVTQTPRYLIKTRGQQVTLSCSPISGHRSVSWYQQTPGQGLQFLFEYFSETQRNKGNFPGRFSGRQFSNSRSEMNVSTLELGDSALYLCASSLALDEQFFGPGTRLTVL.

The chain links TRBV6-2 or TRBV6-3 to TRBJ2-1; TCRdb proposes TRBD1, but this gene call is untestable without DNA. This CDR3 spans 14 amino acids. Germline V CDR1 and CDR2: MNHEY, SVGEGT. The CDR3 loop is CASSYPGTKQSQFF.

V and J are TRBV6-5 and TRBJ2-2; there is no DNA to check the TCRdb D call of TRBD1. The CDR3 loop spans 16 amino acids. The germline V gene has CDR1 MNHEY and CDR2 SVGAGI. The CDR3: CASSYSPGLNTGELFF.

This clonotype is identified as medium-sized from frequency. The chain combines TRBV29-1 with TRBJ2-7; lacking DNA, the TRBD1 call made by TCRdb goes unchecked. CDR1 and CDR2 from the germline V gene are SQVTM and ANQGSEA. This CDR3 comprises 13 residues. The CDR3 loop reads CSVGAGEGYEQYF.

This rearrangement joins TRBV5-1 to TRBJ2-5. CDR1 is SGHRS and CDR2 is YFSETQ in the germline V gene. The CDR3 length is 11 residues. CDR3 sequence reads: CASSSSETQYF.

This CDR3 reads CASSLVGVTNSLDQPQHF. The rearrangement joins TRBV7-2 to TRBJ1-5. CDR1 SGHTA and CDR2 FQGNSA come from the germline V gene. This CDR3 has 18 residues.

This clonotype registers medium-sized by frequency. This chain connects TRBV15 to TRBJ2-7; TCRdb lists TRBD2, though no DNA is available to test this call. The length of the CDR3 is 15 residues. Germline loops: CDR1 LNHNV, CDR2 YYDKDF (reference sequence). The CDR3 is CATSRTGAVYDEQYF.

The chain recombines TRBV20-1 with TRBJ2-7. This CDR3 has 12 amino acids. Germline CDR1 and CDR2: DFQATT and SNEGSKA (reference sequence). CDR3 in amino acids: CSASLESYEQYF.

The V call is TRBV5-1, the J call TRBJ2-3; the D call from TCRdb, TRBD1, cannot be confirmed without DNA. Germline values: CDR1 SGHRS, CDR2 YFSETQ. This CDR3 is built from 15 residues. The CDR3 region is CASSSGEGAGDTQYF.

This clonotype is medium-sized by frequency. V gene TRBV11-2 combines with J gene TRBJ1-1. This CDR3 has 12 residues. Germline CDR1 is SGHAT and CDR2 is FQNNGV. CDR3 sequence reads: CASSLVWSEAFF. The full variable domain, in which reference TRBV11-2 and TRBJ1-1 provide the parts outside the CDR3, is EAGVAQSPRYKIIEKRQSVAFWCNPISGHATLYWYQQILGQGPKLLIQFQNNGVVDDSQLPKDRFSAERLKGVDSTLKIQPAKLEDSAVYLCASSLVWSEAFFGQGTRLTVV.

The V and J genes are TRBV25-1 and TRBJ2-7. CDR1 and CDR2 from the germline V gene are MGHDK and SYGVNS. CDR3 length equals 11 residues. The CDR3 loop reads CASSEFGEQYF.

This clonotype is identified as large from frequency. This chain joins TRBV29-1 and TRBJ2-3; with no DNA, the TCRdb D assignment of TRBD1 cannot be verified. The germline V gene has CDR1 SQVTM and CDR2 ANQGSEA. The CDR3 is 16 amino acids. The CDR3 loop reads CSVEEVADTNTDTQYF.

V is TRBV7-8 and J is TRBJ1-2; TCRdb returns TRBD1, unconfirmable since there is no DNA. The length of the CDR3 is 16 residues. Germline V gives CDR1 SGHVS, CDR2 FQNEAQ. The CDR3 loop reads CASSLNLDRVGYGYTF.

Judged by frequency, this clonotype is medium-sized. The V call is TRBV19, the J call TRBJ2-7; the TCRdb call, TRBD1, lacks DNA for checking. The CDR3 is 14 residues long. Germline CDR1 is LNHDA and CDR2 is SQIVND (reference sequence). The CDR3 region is CASSTTGGIYEQYF. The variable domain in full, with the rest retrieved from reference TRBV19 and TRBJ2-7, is DGGITQSPKYLFRKEGQNVTLSCEQNLNHDAMYWYRQDPGQGLRLIYYSQIVNDFQKGDIAEGYSVSREKKESFPLTVTSAQKNPTAFYLCASSTTGGIYEQYFGPGTRLTVT.

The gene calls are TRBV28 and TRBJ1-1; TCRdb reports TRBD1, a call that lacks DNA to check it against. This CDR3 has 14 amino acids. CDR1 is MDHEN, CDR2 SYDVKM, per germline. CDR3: CASSSPQGNTEAFF.

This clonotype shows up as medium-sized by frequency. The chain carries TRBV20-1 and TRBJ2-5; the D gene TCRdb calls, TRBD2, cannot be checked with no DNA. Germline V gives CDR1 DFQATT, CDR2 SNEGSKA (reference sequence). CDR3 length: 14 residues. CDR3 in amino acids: CSARGGLDQETQYF.